Below, one T cell receptor (beta chain) is given with its context. Its antigen is unidentified. The V and J ends lost 5 bases and 0 bases respectively, with 12 bases between them. CDR3 length equals 15 residues. CDR1 is SEHNR, CDR2 FQNEAQ, per germline (reference sequence). With 60 Vbeta and 13 Jbeta primers, the PCR was carried out. Repertoires were generated with immunoSEQ multiplex PCR, while TCRdb's copy carries only in-frame clones and drops some. The sample data list about 53,000 clones. These data are taken from a study of cytomegalovirus exposure and HLA in healthy donors. Whole-study findings and limits: Upon later analysis, TCR association rates were observed to vary by HLA locus, being highest for DRB1 and lowest for HLA-C.

Sequencing used PBMCs. The chain carries TRBV7-9 and TRBJ2-3; no definite D call. The sequence was collected from a man aged 18 to 30 in good health and CMV-seropositive. CDR3 amino acids: CASSPTRTSTDTQYF. The CDR3 region has the DNA TGTGCCAGCAGCCCAACTCGCACTAGCACAGATACGCAGTATTTT.